This TCR beta chain is drawn from a study of cytomegalovirus exposure and HLA in healthy donors. As regards this clone: Antigen specificity is unknown.

Notes on the study in general: Later on, a genetic analysis was performed. It linked a missense variant in DCLRE1C with V- and J-gene trimming of TCR beta. Cytomegalovirus status was reportedly diagnosed by the classifier with high specificity and sensitivity. Researchers reported that a few CMV-associated chains were confirmed in vitro as CMV antigen-specific.

Germline-derived CDR1 and CDR2 are LNHDA and SQIVND (reference sequence). The junction had 3 bases not matched to a gene; V was cut back by 2 bases and J by 7 bases. This CDR3 region has 14 residues. The PCR ran on 60 Vbeta and 13 Jbeta primers. Original data processing: In a later analysis, around 10 million of some 80 million unique beta chains occurred in at least two donors. The data were produced by immunoSEQ multiplex PCR, yet TCRdb's version contains in-frame clones alone and is incomplete. The V and J calls and the clone size are those of that table, but D and trimming were determined from the DNA. The profile shows 200,000 to 250,000 clones, approximately 70% of them singletons.

This sequence joins TRBV19 and TRBJ2-1, with 9 bases identical to TRBD2. Sequencing input: PBMCs. This receptor was taken from a man aged 40-50 years in good health and CMV-seropositive. The CDR3, as DNA: TGTGCCAGTAGTATAAGCGGGGGGTTTAATGAGCAGTTCTTC. It encodes CASSISGGFNEQFF.